A single sample gave rise to the 14 T cell receptor beta chains below, sequenced in a study of blood T cell repertoires in COVID-19 (dated by TCRdb to about 2020). Receptor libraries were prepared by the immunoSEQ multiplex PCR assay. TCRdb provides this immuneACCESS table in a form limited to in-frame rearrangements. Some clones are lacking; in checked studies, under half of them reflect an unresolved V gene, and why the rest are absent is not known. This sample gives about 400,000 clones in total; over 75% of them show up just once. The ten most abundant clones make up around 2% of the sample. Sequencing used PBMCs or T cells enriched from blood (not recorded which). These receptor sequences come from a woman aged 40 to 50 with acute COVID-19.

The chain is built from TRBV5-6 and TRBJ2-7, with D possibly being TRBD1 (6 bases). Trimming took off 0 bases at V and 6 bases at J, with 13 bases between the two ends. The CDR3 runs 14 residues. From germline, CDR1 is SGHDT and CDR2 YYEEEE. CDR3 residues: CASSLETGLGEQYF. The DNA for the CDR3 is TGTGCCAGCAGCTTGGAAACAGGGCTGGGCGAGCAGTACTTC.

This chain joins TRBV30 and TRBJ2-7; TRBD1 agrees at 8 bases. V lost 5 bases, J lost 4 bases, and 10 bases stayed unmatched. The CDR3 has 14 residues. CDR1 GTSNPN and CDR2 SVGIG come from the germline V gene (reference sequence). CDR3 region: CAWARTGILYEQYF. The CDR3, as DNA: TGTGCCTGGGCCCGGACAGGGATACTTTACGAGCAGTACTTC.

This clone was recorded a few times. The gene calls are TRBV20-1 and TRBJ2-3, with a weak D call TRBD1 (6 bases). Germline V gene data show CDR1 as DFQATT and CDR2 as SNEGSKA (reference sequence). Deletions cut 6 bases from V and 8 bases from J, with 12 bases between. The CDR3 has 11 amino acids. The chain's CDR3 is CSATTGCTQYF. In nucleotides, the CDR3 is TGCAGTGCAACTACAGGGTGTACGCAGTATTTT.

Only one count was recorded for this clone. V is TRBV9 and J is TRBJ2-3, with 14 bases matching TRBD2. The germline CDR1 and CDR2 sequences are SGDLS and YYNGEE. The CDR3 sequence is 18 residues long. With V trimmed by 3 bases and J by 1 base, 7 bases remained unmatched. The CDR3 reads CASSARLAGGPGTDTQYF. In nucleotides, the CDR3 is TGTGCCAGCAGCGCCAGACTAGCGGGGGGGCCCGGCACAGATACGCAGTATTTT. The full variable domain, completed using reference TRBV9 and TRBJ2-3, is DSGVTQTPKHLITATGQRVTLRCSPRSGDLSVYWYQQSLDQGLQFLIQYYNGEERAKGNILERFSAQQFPDLHSELNLSSLELGDSALYFCASSARLAGGPGTDTQYFGPGTRLTVL.

J is TRBJ1-3 and V is TRBV14; TRBD1 is a possible D gene (5 bases). Germline CDR1 reads SGHDN; CDR2 reads FVKESK. The germline V and J ends were trimmed by 1 base and 4 bases, with 11 bases remaining between them. This CDR3 region has 15 residues. The CDR3 spells CASSQGRTQGNTIYF. CDR3 in DNA: TGTGCCAGCAGCCAAGGCAGGACACAAGGAAACACCATATATTTT. Together with reference TRBV14 and TRBJ1-3, the CDR3 gives the full variable domain: EAGVTQFPSHSVIEKGQTVTLRCDPISGHDNLYWYRRVMGKEIKFLLHFVKESKQDESGMPNNRFLAERTGGTYSTLKVQPAELEDSGVYFCASSQGRTQGNTIYFGEGSWLTVV.

This clone showed up just a few times. The V gene is TRBV11-2, the J gene TRBJ1-1, with 9 bases fitting TRBD1. Germline CDR1 is SGHAT and CDR2 is FQNNGV. The CDR3 has 17 amino acids. The ends lost 5 bases at V and 0 bases at J; junction bases unmatched: 10. The chain's CDR3 is CASSPTGTGKMNTEAFF. For the CDR3, the DNA is TGTGCCAGCAGCCCAACTGGGACAGGGAAAATGAACACTGAAGCTTTCTTT.

This rearrangement joins TRBV13 to TRBJ2-2, with D perhaps TRBD2 (5 bases). The CDR3 contains 17 residues. CDR1 and CDR2 (germline): PRHDT, FYEKMQ (reference sequence). The V end was cut by 5 bases, the J end by 4 bases, with 20 bases between. CDR3 amino acids: CASSLNGLRLATGELFF. CDR3 nucleotide sequence: TGTGCCAGCAGCCTCAACGGACTTAGGCTGGCCACCGGGGAGCTGTTTTTT.

The chain employs TRBV5-5 and TRBJ1-1; D not certain. Germline lookup yields CDR1 SGHKS and CDR2 YYEKEE (reference sequence). V lost 4 bases and J lost 1, with 11 bases in between. CDR3 length: 14 amino acids. The CDR3, as DNA: TGTGCCAGCAGCCTACAGCAGGCGAACACTGAAGCTTTCTTT. Its translation: CASSLQQANTEAFF.

The chain employs TRBV30 and TRBJ1-1; possible D gene TRBD1, 5 bases. There are 14 residues in the CDR3. CDR1 GTSNPN and CDR2 SVGIG come from the germline V gene (reference sequence). Deletions cut 0 bases from V and 4 bases from J, with 12 bases between. Here the CDR3 DNA reads TGTGCCTGGAGTGTACGGGGAGGGACCACTGAAGCTTTCTTT. As protein: CAWSVRGGTTEAFF.

V and J are TRBV6-5 and TRBJ2-1; 7 bases are a match to TRBD1. Looked up from germline, CDR1 is MNHEY and CDR2 is SVGAGI. The CDR3 loop spans 16 amino acids. With V trimmed by 0 bases and J by 5 bases, 7 bases remained unmatched. CDR3 region: CASSYSTPGGHNEQFF. The DNA for the CDR3 is TGTGCCAGCAGTTACTCGACCCCAGGGGGACACAATGAGCAGTTCTTC.

The rearrangement joins TRBV20-1 to TRBJ1-3; D gene unclear. Trimming stripped 5 bases from V and 8 bases from J, with 7 bases between. This CDR3 region has 10 residues. The germline V gene encodes CDR1 DFQATT and CDR2 SNEGSKA (reference sequence). The CDR3 is CSARGDTIYF. The CDR3 region has the DNA TGCAGTGCTCGGGGAGACACCATATATTTT.

The chain joins TRBV5-6 to TRBJ2-7; D gene uncertain. The V gene's germline CDR1 is SGHDT and CDR2 YYEEEE. The CDR3 runs 14 residues. The V end was cut by 4 bases, the J end by 2 bases, with 13 bases between. This chain's CDR3 is CASSVGYRTYEQYF. CDR3 sequence (DNA): TGTGCCAGCAGCGTTGGGTACAGAACCTACGAGCAGTACTTC.

This chain links TRBV7-9 with TRBJ2-7; 10 nucleotides match TRBD1. The germline V gene has CDR1 SEHNR and CDR2 FQNEAQ (reference sequence). The length of the CDR3 is 14 residues. The V gene end was trimmed by 4 bases and the J gene end by 4 bases; junction bases not matched to a gene: 4. CDR3 DNA: TGTGCCAGCAGCTCAGGACAGGGGGTGTACGAGCAGTACTTC. This sequence encodes CASSSGQGVYEQYF.

The chain carries TRBV2 and TRBJ1-1, with 7 bases aligning to TRBD1. The CDR3 length is 15 residues. Germline V gene lookup returns CDR1 SNHLY and CDR2 FYNNEI. The V gene end was trimmed by 6 bases and the J gene end by 4 bases; junction bases not matched to a gene: 11. This chain's CDR3 is CASRENRGISTEAFF. CDR3 bases: TGTGCCAGCAGGGAAAACAGGGGAATCAGCACTGAAGCTTTCTTT.